The clone carrying this TCR beta chain was counted between two and nine times. Its matching antigen is unknown. MiXCR was run by TCRdb on the 5' RACE reads, yielding one entry per CDR3 protein. The sample carries roughly 300,000 distinct CDR3 sequences, approximately 14% recorded once. This record belongs to a study of T-cell memory formation after mild COVID-19. Study at large: TCR clusters showed largely donor specificity. Study results and limitations: From day 15 to 85, contracting clones were balanced between CD4 and CD8, whereas later expanders leaned toward CD4+. For second-wave clones that peaked at day 37, SARS-CoV-2 specificity went unverified.

Germline CDR1 LGHNA, CDR2 YNFKEQ. The CDR3 spans 15 residues. V lost 3 bases, J lost 6 bases, and 7 bases stayed unmatched. The clonotype was recovered from a man aged 18 to 30 who had mild COVID-19 (a few samples of this study predate the infection). Cell type and time point are not known. The rearrangement links TRBV4-2 to TRBJ2-3, with TRBD2 identical over 9 bases. The sequenced material came from PBMCs or a T cell subset sorted from them (not recorded which). This CDR3 reads CASSHGRGGPDTQYF. The CDR3 coding sequence is TGTGCCAGCAGCCACGGGCGGGGGGGCCCCGATACGCAGTATTTT.